The 25 T cell receptor beta chains listed next were all sequenced from one sample in a study of beta chain features in type 1 diabetes. General study results and limits: Among all four CD4+ subsets, Type 1 diabetes patients had TCRB CDR3s that were moderately but significantly shorter.

The study reverse transcribed the entire isolated RNA, so it sequenced expressed TCRB transcripts. The repertoire was sequenced with immunoSEQ multiplex PCR; TCRdb's copy has only in-frame clones and lacks some. Of 300,000 to 350,000 clones listed, less than 15% are singletons. Their antigen targets remain unknown. Sequences were obtained from naive CD4+ T cells from blood. These receptors came from a woman under 30 with type 1 diabetes.

The CDR3 DNA reads TGTGCCAGTCAACTCCGACAGGGCCGAACTGAAGCTTTCTTT. Its protein product is CASQLRQGRTEAFF. The chain has TRBV19 and TRBJ1-1, with 7 bases identical to TRBD1. The germline V gene has CDR1 LNHDA and CDR2 SQIVND (reference sequence). V was pared by 8 bases and J by 5 bases, with 11 bases of the junction left unmatched. This CDR3 comprises 14 residues.

This clone has a handful of counts. The rearrangement uses TRBV27 and TRBJ2-7; D is perhaps TRBD2 (6 bases). Germline CDR1 MNHEY, CDR2 SMNVEV (reference sequence). This CDR3 region has 15 residues. Trimming removed 1 base from V and 1 base from J, with 11 bases in between. This CDR3 is CASSLLASASYEQYF. The DNA for the CDR3 is TGTGCCAGCAGTTTATTGGCTAGCGCATCCTACGAGCAGTACTTC.

In this sample, this clone turned up a few times. J is TRBJ2-1 and V is TRBV19; D unclear. The CDR3 totals 14 residues. V was shortened by 7 bases and J by 0 bases, with 10 bases between the two germline ends. Germline CDR1 and CDR2: LNHDA and SQIVND (reference sequence). CDR3 DNA: TGTGCCAGTATGCCAGGTAGCTCCTACAATGAGCAGTTCTTC. It codes for CASMPGSSYNEQFF.

This chain uses TRBV7-2 with TRBJ1-2; TRBD1 matches 8 bases. V was clipped by 5 bases and J by 2 bases; unmatched bases: 7. CDR3 length: 15 amino acids. The germline V gene has CDR1 SGHTA and CDR2 FQGNSA. CDR3 nucleotide sequence: TGTGCCAGCAGCATCCGACAGGGGCTCAACTATGGCTACACCTTC. Translating gives CASSIRQGLNYGYTF.

In this sample, this clone turned up a few times. The V call is TRBV7-9, the J call TRBJ1-4; no clear D gene. The ends were cut back, 8 bases at V and 7 bases at J, with 17 bases in the middle. The germline V gene encodes CDR1 SEHNR and CDR2 FQNEAQ (reference sequence). The CDR3 loop spans 14 amino acids. The CDR3 loop reads CASPLSGSSEKLFF. CDR3 coding DNA: TGTGCCAGCCCCCTTTCGGGAAGCTCTGAAAAACTGTTTTTT.

The chain carries TRBV29-1 and TRBJ2-1; 7 bases fit TRBD2. Germline CDR1 is SQVTM and CDR2 is ANQGSEA. The CDR3 runs to 16 residues. With 4 bases clipped from V and 2 bases from J, the junction kept 11 bases outside the gene matches. The CDR3 DNA sequence: TGCAGCGTTGTAGGCGGGAGAGAGCCAACCTACAATGAGCAGTTCTTC. It encodes CSVVGGREPTYNEQFF.

In its sample, this clone was seen a few times. J is TRBJ1-1 and V is TRBV28; D might be TRBD1 (6 bases). V lost 4 bases, J lost 0 bases, and 12 bases lay in between. Germline V gene lookup returns CDR1 MDHEN and CDR2 SYDVKM. The CDR3 is 15 amino acids. CDR3 protein: CASSSSGQMNTEAFF. In DNA form, the CDR3 reads TGTGCCAGCAGTTCCTCCGGACAGATGAACACTGAAGCTTTCTTT.

This clone has more than one count but fewer than ten. The gene calls are TRBV7-9 and TRBJ1-2, with D hard to call. Trimming pared 5 bases from V and 8 bases from J, leaving 12 bases between. This CDR3 is 12 amino acids long. The V gene's germline CDR1 is SEHNR and CDR2 FQNEAQ (reference sequence). The CDR3 nucleotides read TGTGCCAGCAGCGCCCCCGGAGAGGGCTACACCTTC. It encodes CASSAPGEGYTF. Full variable domain (missing parts from reference TRBV7-9 and TRBJ1-2): DTGVSQNPRHKITKRGQNVTFRCDPISEHNRLYWYRQTLGQGPEFLTYFQNEAQLEKSRLLSDRFSAERPKGSFSTLEIQRTEQGDSAMYLCASSAPGEGYTFGSGTRLTVV.

This clone was seen more than once but under ten times. The sample holds other DNA sequences that translate to the same CDR3. This rearrangement joins TRBV9 to TRBJ2-1; TRBD2 matches at 10 bases. The junction had 3 bases not matched to a gene; V was cut back by 0 bases and J by 6 bases. Germline CDR1 reads SGDLS; CDR2 reads YYNGEE. CDR3 length: 15 amino acids. The CDR3 is CASSVEASGSNEQFF. CDR3 coding DNA: TGTGCCAGCAGCGTAGAAGCTAGCGGGAGCAATGAGCAGTTCTTC.

This rearrangement joins TRBV29-1 to TRBJ2-1, with D unresolved. CDR3 length: 11 residues. The germline V gene has CDR1 SQVTM and CDR2 ANQGSEA. V lost 7 bases, J lost 3 bases, and 7 bases lay in between. The CDR3 nucleotides read TGCAGCGGACTTAACTACAATGAGCAGTTCTTC. Translating it yields CSGLNYNEQFF.

This clone was detected only a few times. The rearrangement links TRBV6-5 to TRBJ2-2; the D is unclear. This CDR3 spans 12 amino acids. V dropped 6 bases and J dropped 3 bases, with 5 bases sitting between them. Germline-derived CDR1 and CDR2 are MNHEY and SVGAGI. CDR3 sequence reads: CASSKYTGELFF. The CDR3 DNA reads TGTGCCAGCAGCAAATACACCGGGGAGCTGTTTTTT.

This sequence joins TRBV9 and TRBJ2-1; the match to TRBD2 covers 7 bases. The CDR3 consists of 18 residues. V was clipped by 2 bases and J by 7 bases; unmatched bases: 18. Looked up from germline, CDR1 is SGDLS and CDR2 is YYNGEE. CDR3 in amino acids: CASSVLSAAGLSLNEQFF. The CDR3, as DNA: TGTGCCAGCAGCGTTTTATCGGCAGCGGGACTCTCATTAAATGAGCAGTTCTTC.

This clone was counted between two and nine times. The chain has TRBV7-9 and TRBJ1-1; no clear D. The CDR3 length is 13 residues. Trimming removed 0 bases from V and 8 bases from J, with 10 bases in between. CDR1 is SEHNR and CDR2 is FQNEAQ in the germline V gene (reference sequence). The CDR3 DNA reads TGTGCCAGCAGCTTAGCGTACGGGAGGGAAGCTTTCTTT. It encodes CASSLAYGREAFF. Complete variable domain (other parts from reference TRBV7-9 and TRBJ1-1): DTGVSQNPRHKITKRGQNVTFRCDPISEHNRLYWYRQTLGQGPEFLTYFQNEAQLEKSRLLSDRFSAERPKGSFSTLEIQRTEQGDSAMYLCASSLAYGREAFFGQGTRLTVV.

This clone has only a few counts. This sequence joins TRBV18 and TRBJ1-1; D unclear. Germline CDR1 reads KGHSH; CDR2 reads LQKENI. Between the trimmed V and J ends, which lost 2 bases and 0 bases, there was a span of 10 bases. CDR3 length: 15 residues. The CDR3 is CASSPFGELNTEAFF. DNA for the CDR3: TGTGCCAGCTCACCATTTGGGGAGTTGAACACTGAAGCTTTCTTT.

The chain joins TRBV19 to TRBJ1-2; 8 bases agree with TRBD1. In germline, CDR1 is LNHDA, CDR2 SQIVND (reference sequence). The CDR3 extends over 14 amino acids. Trimming at V came to 9 bases and at J to 6 bases, leaving 12 bases not matched to a gene. The CDR3 nucleotides are TGTGCCAGCACGTTGGCCAGGGGGCCTGATGGCTACACCTTC. It encodes CASTLARGPDGYTF.

This clone has just a few counts. This chain links TRBV7-9 with TRBJ1-2; 7 nucleotides agree with TRBD1. Per germline, CDR1 SEHNR and CDR2 FQNEAQ (reference sequence). The CDR3 has 15 amino acids. Losses at the gene ends were 1 base for V and 8 bases for J; bases not matched to a gene: 10. In nucleotides, the CDR3 is TGTGCCAGCAGCTTAGAGTATCCAGGGGGAGAAGGCTACACCTTC. Protein: CASSLEYPGGEGYTF. The whole variable domain, remainder taken from reference TRBV7-9 and TRBJ1-2, is DTGVSQNPRHKITKRGQNVTFRCDPISEHNRLYWYRQTLGQGPEFLTYFQNEAQLEKSRLLSDRFSAERPKGSFSTLEIQRTEQGDSAMYLCASSLEYPGGEGYTFGSGTRLTVV.

This clone was found a few times. The rearrangement joins TRBV11-2 to TRBJ2-7; 12 bases match TRBD2. Germline assignment: CDR1 SGHAT and CDR2 FQNNGV. CDR3 length: 15 amino acids. J was trimmed by 4 bases and V by 3 bases; bases with no gene match: 4. The CDR3 DNA follows: TGTGCCAGCAGCTTGACTAGCGGGAGTACGTACGAGCAGTACTTC. Its protein product is CASSLTSGSTYEQYF.

The chain uses TRBV5-1 and TRBJ2-2, with 9 positions matching TRBD2. Germline V gene data show CDR1 as SGHRS and CDR2 as YFSETQ. Trimming at V came to 1 base and at J to 4 bases, leaving 2 bases not matched to a gene. The CDR3 totals 15 residues. CDR3 bases: TGCGCCAGCAGCTTGTTAGCGGGAGCCACCGGGGAGCTGTTTTTT. It encodes CASSLLAGATGELFF.

This rearrangement joins TRBV9 to TRBJ1-3; no definite D call. Germline V gives CDR1 SGDLS, CDR2 YYNGEE. The CDR3 length is 16 residues. V was pared by 0 bases and J by 0 bases, with 10 bases between. CDR3 nucleotide sequence: TGTGCCAGCAGCGTAGATCCAGAACGCTCTGGAAACACCATATATTTT. Translating it yields CASSVDPERSGNTIYF. The variable domain in full, completed from reference TRBV9 and TRBJ1-3, reads DSGVTQTPKHLITATGQRVTLRCSPRSGDLSVYWYQQSLDQGLQFLIQYYNGEERAKGNILERFSAQQFPDLHSELNLSSLELGDSALYFCASSVDPERSGNTIYFGEGSWLTVV.

The V and J genes are TRBV7-3 and TRBJ2-5, with 8 positions matching TRBD1. From germline, CDR1 is SGHTA and CDR2 FQGTGA. The V gene end was trimmed by 4 bases and the J gene end by 3 bases; junction bases not matched to a gene: 10. The CDR3 extends over 16 amino acids. The CDR3 here is CASSSVGRGREETQYF. The CDR3 DNA is TGTGCCAGCAGCTCGGTTGGCAGGGGGCGGGAAGAGACCCAGTACTTC.

This clone has only a few counts. CDR3 loop: CASSSRPIAETQYF. For the CDR3, the DNA is TGTGCCAGCAGCAGCCGACCCATAGCGGAGACCCAGTACTTC. The chain employs TRBV11-3 and TRBJ2-5, with D possibly TRBD2 on 5 matching bases. The CDR3 runs to 14 residues. The germline gives CDR1 SGHNT, CDR2 YENEEA. Trimming took off 5 bases at V and 5 bases at J, with 15 bases between the two ends. The full variable domain, completed using reference TRBV11-3 and TRBJ2-5, is EAGVVQSPRYKIIEKKQPVAFWCNPISGHNTLYWYLQNLGQGPELLIRYENEEAVDDSQLPKDRFSAERLKGVDSTLKIQPAELGDSAVYLCASSSRPIAETQYFGPGTRLLVL.

This clone was detected only a few times. V and J are TRBV11-2 and TRBJ2-2; 7 bases line up with TRBD2. Germline CDR1 is SGHAT and CDR2 is FQNNGV. The V and J ends lost 5 bases and 2 bases, in that order; junction bases with no gene match: 8. The CDR3 is made up of 16 amino acids. CDR3 nucleotides: TGTGCCAGCAGCACCCCCCGCGGGAGAAACACCGGGGAGCTGTTTTTT. As protein: CASSTPRGRNTGELFF.

The rearrangement joins TRBV5-4 to TRBJ1-2, with 9 nucleotides matching TRBD1. This CDR3 comprises 13 residues. CDR1 is SGHNT and CDR2 is YYREEE in the germline V gene (reference sequence). V gave up 4 bases and J gave up 8 bases; unmatched junction bases: 6. The chain's CDR3 is CASSTDRGVGYTF. The CDR3 nucleotides read TGTGCCAGCAGCACCGACAGGGGGGTAGGCTACACCTTC.

This rearrangement joins TRBV18 to TRBJ2-1; 7 bases match TRBD1. Germline-derived CDR1 and CDR2 are KGHSH and LQKENI. V trimming: 2 bases; J trimming: 5 bases; junction bases outside the gene matches: 6. The CDR3 covers 15 residues. CDR3 in DNA: TGTGCCAGCTCACCAGGGCAGGGGGACCACAATGAGCAGTTCTTC. Its protein product is CASSPGQGDHNEQFF.

This clone was counted a few times. The V call is TRBV28, the J call TRBJ2-1; 11 bases are shared with TRBD2. The CDR3 sequence is 17 residues long. Germline V gene data show CDR1 as MDHEN and CDR2 as SYDVKM. J was trimmed by 4 bases and V by 5 bases; bases with no gene match: 10. The CDR3 spells CASSPGTSGPGYNEQFF. CDR3 DNA: TGTGCCAGCAGTCCAGGGACTAGCGGCCCTGGGTACAATGAGCAGTTCTTC.